The 21 T cell receptor beta chains below all came from one sample that was sequenced in a study of cytomegalovirus exposure and HLA in healthy donors. Both 60 Vbeta primers and 13 Jbeta primers went into the PCR. The table came from immunoSEQ multiplex PCR; TCRdb's copy has only in-frame clones and leaves some out. The sample has over 150,000 clones, less than 80% seen once. Sequenced sample: PBMCs. The receptors here all came from a man younger than 45 in good health and CMV-seronegative.

This chain joins TRBV27 and TRBJ2-7, with 7 bases identical to TRBD1. Germline-derived CDR1 and CDR2 are MNHEY and SMNVEV (reference sequence). This CDR3 comprises 13 residues. V lost 6 bases and J lost 0; bases outside the gene matches: 2. CDR3 coding DNA: TGTGCCAGCAGGCCAGGGGGCTCCTACGAGCAGTACTTC. It codes for CASRPGGSYEQYF.

This clone occurred a few times. The chain is built from TRBV5-1 and TRBJ1-2; D may be TRBD1 (6 bases). Trimming pared 4 bases from V and 0 bases from J, leaving 16 bases between. In germline, CDR1 is SGHRS, CDR2 YFSETQ. This CDR3 is 16 amino acids long. As DNA, the CDR3 is TGCGCCAGCAGCATGGGGGCGACACCCTCTAACTATGGCTACACCTTC. This gives the protein CASSMGATPSNYGYTF.

V and J are TRBV5-8 and TRBJ2-1; 11 bases line up with TRBD2. The CDR3 runs to 19 residues. From germline, CDR1 is SGHTS and CDR2 YDEGEE. With V trimmed by 4 bases and J by 1 base, 13 bases remained unmatched. The CDR3 here is CASSPDSGGGRWSYNEQFF. The CDR3, as DNA: TGTGCCAGCAGCCCCGATAGCGGGGGGGGACGTTGGTCCTACAATGAGCAGTTCTTC.

With regard to this clone: This specimen includes other DNA sequences encoding the same CDR3. This chain links TRBV5-4 with TRBJ2-5; the D gene is possibly TRBD1 (5 bases). The CDR3 length is 14 residues. CDR1 SGHNT and CDR2 YYREEE come from the germline V gene (reference sequence). The V and J ends lost 3 bases and 5 bases respectively, with 14 bases between them. CDR3 sequence reads: CASSSAGQEETQYF. The CDR3 region has the DNA TGTGCCAGCAGCTCGGCAGGGCAGGAGGAGACCCAGTACTTC. Variable domain in full (rest from reference TRBV5-4 and TRBJ2-5): ETGVTQSPTHLIKTRGQQVTLRCSSQSGHNTVSWYQQALGQGPQFIFQYYREEENGRGNFPPRFSGLQFPNYSSELNVNALELDDSALYLCASSSAGQEETQYFGPGTRLLVL.

The chain uses TRBV6-1 and TRBJ1-6; 7 bases are a match to TRBD1. CDR1 and CDR2 (germline): MNHNS, SASEGT. V was clipped by 4 bases and J by 11 bases; unmatched bases: 14. The CDR3 has 16 amino acids. The CDR3 DNA reads TGTGCCAGCAGTGTATCGACCGGGACAGCAGCCCCACCCCTCCACTTT. Protein sequence: CASSVSTGTAAPPLHF.

This clone has a handful of counts. The chain links TRBV11-2 to TRBJ2-7, with a weak D call TRBD1 (5 bases). The V end was cut by 0 bases, the J end by 8 bases, with 14 bases between. The germline V gene encodes CDR1 SGHAT and CDR2 FQNNGV. The CDR3 is made up of 14 amino acids. This chain's CDR3 is CASSLDPKQAKQYF. CDR3 nucleotides: TGTGCCAGCAGCTTAGATCCGAAACAGGCCAAGCAGTACTTC.

The chain recombines TRBV6-5 with TRBJ2-5, with D perhaps matching TRBD2 (6 bases). CDR1 and CDR2 (germline): MNHEY, SVGAGI. The CDR3 extends over 15 amino acids. Trimming stripped 3 bases from V and 10 bases from J, with 21 bases between. As DNA, the CDR3 is TGTGCCAGCAGTTATTCGGACGGCGTCCTGGAGGGCCAGTACTTC. This encodes CASSYSDGVLEGQYF.

The chain couples TRBV15 to TRBJ2-5; 9 bases align to TRBD1. The end of the DNA aligns better with TRBJ2-7, so the J call may be wrong. Germline-derived CDR1 and CDR2 are LNHNV and YYDKDF (reference sequence). The CDR3 has 14 amino acids. The CDR3 is CATSMDRGPYEQYF. DNA for the CDR3: TGTGCCACCAGCATGGACAGGGGACCTTACGAGCAGTACTTC.

This sequence joins TRBV19 and TRBJ2-1, with no clear D. Trimming stripped 5 bases from V and 3 bases from J, with 8 bases between. Germline CDR1 and CDR2: LNHDA and SQIVND (reference sequence). This CDR3 is built from 13 residues. CDR3 DNA: TGTGCCAGTAGTGTTGACTTCTACAATGAGCAGTTCTTC. Its translation: CASSVDFYNEQFF.

The chain combines TRBV7-6 with TRBJ2-7; TRBD1 matches at 9 bases. The V gene end was trimmed by 4 bases and the J gene end by 5 bases; junction bases not matched to a gene: 9. CDR1 is SGHVS and CDR2 is FNYEAQ in the germline V gene. The length of the CDR3 is 15 residues. CDR3 in amino acids: CASSSTGDRDDEQYF. CDR3 nucleotides: TGTGCCAGCAGCTCGACTGGGGACAGGGATGACGAGCAGTACTTC.

This clone has only a few counts. J is TRBJ1-2 and V is TRBV7-8, with D possibly matching TRBD1 (5 bases). Germline V gene lookup returns CDR1 SGHVS and CDR2 FQNEAQ. Trimming shortened V by 5 bases and J by 0 bases, and 13 bases separated the two germline ends. The CDR3 totals 15 residues. The CDR3 protein is CASSAARGSNYGYTF. In DNA form, the CDR3 reads TGTGCCAGCAGCGCCGCCCGGGGGTCTAACTATGGCTACACCTTC. The whole variable domain, filled in from reference TRBV7-8 and TRBJ1-2, reads GAGVSQSPRYKVAKRGQDVALRCDPISGHVSLFWYQQALGQGPEFLTYFQNEAQLDKSGLPSDRFFAERPEGSVSTLKIQRTQQEDSAVYLCASSAARGSNYGYTFGSGTRLTVV.

Only one count was recorded for this clone. J is TRBJ2-5 and V is TRBV14; 9 bases align to TRBD2. Germline V gene lookup returns CDR1 SGHDN and CDR2 FVKESK. V shed 3 bases, J shed 7 bases, and the junction held 9 bases outside the gene matches. The CDR3 sequence is 15 residues long. CDR3 sequence (DNA): TGTGCCAGCAGCCAGGTAGCGGGGGCCGTGGGGACCCAGTACTTC. Protein product: CASSQVAGAVGTQYF.

This chain joins TRBV19 and TRBJ1-4, with TRBD1 identical over 8 bases. The CDR3 extends over 13 amino acids. Germline CDR1 LNHDA, CDR2 SQIVND (reference sequence). J gave up 8 bases and V 7 bases, and 6 bases lay outside the gene matches. CDR3 DNA sequence: TGTGCCAGTAAGACAGGGGAAGAAGAAAAACTGTTTTTT. As protein: CASKTGEEEKLFF.

This clone has more than one count but fewer than ten. The gene calls are TRBV4-2 and TRBJ2-7, with 7 bases fitting TRBD1. The trim removed 8 bases at V and 7 bases at J, leaving 11 bases unmatched. This CDR3 contains 13 residues. Germline CDR1 reads LGHNA; CDR2 reads YNFKEQ. The CDR3 bases are TGTGCCAGCTCGTCCCCGGTGACAGGGGAGCAGTACTTC. It translates to CASSSPVTGEQYF.

This chain links TRBV7-9 with TRBJ1-1; D gene unclear. The CDR3 covers 14 residues. V dropped 2 bases and J dropped 1 base, with 8 bases sitting between them. The germline CDR1 and CDR2 sequences are SEHNR and FQNEAQ (reference sequence). The CDR3: CASSLPPGNTEAFF. CDR3 coding DNA: TGTGCCAGCAGCTTACCCCCAGGGAACACTGAAGCTTTCTTT.

The chain is built from TRBV28 and TRBJ2-3, with D hard to call. The CDR3 runs to 12 residues. V lost 6 bases and J 5 bases, leaving 9 bases between the germline ends. CDR1 and CDR2 from the germline V gene are MDHEN and SYDVKM. This CDR3 is CASRATIDTQYF. CDR3 nucleotides: TGTGCCAGCAGGGCTACTATAGATACGCAGTATTTT.

This clone was observed a few times. This chain connects TRBV25-1 to TRBJ1-4; weak D call: TRBD1 (5 bases). Looked up from germline, CDR1 is MGHDK and CDR2 is SYGVNS. The CDR3 extends over 13 amino acids. The V gene lost 8 bases and the J gene lost 3 bases, with 10 bases spanning the gap. CDR3 loop: CASGGGANEKLFF. CDR3 DNA: TGTGCCAGCGGCGGGGGGGCTAATGAAAAACTGTTTTTT.

The chain recombines TRBV30 with TRBJ2-5, with a tentative D call TRBD2 (5 bases). Germline CDR1 is GTSNPN and CDR2 is SVGIG (reference sequence). This CDR3 region has 12 residues. Trimming stripped 4 bases from V and 4 bases from J, with 10 bases between. Here the CDR3 reads CAWTSGGETQYF. CDR3 in DNA: TGTGCCTGGACAAGCGGTGGAGAGACCCAGTACTTC.

CDR3 loop: CASNHAGALTDTQYF. The CDR3 nucleotides are TGTGCCAGCAACCACGCGGGGGCCCTCACAGATACGCAGTATTTT. The chain links TRBV7-9 to TRBJ2-3; TRBD2 is a possible D gene (7 bases). Germline CDR1 and CDR2: SEHNR and FQNEAQ (reference sequence). The V and J ends lost 7 bases and 2 bases respectively, with 16 bases between them. This CDR3 is 15 amino acids long.

The V gene is TRBV7-9, the J gene TRBJ1-6; D is perhaps TRBD1 (6 bases). The CDR3 spans 15 residues. V dropped 5 bases and J dropped 8 bases, with 16 bases sitting between them. Per germline, CDR1 SEHNR and CDR2 FQNEAQ (reference sequence). In DNA form, the CDR3 reads TGTGCCAGCAGCCTCCGACAGGTTCCGGATTCACCCCTCCACTTT. The encoded protein is CASSLRQVPDSPLHF.

The rearrangement joins TRBV6-5 to TRBJ2-7; 10 bases match TRBD1. Germline-derived CDR1 and CDR2 are MNHEY and SVGAGI. The CDR3 extends over 14 amino acids. The ends lost 4 bases at V and 6 bases at J; junction bases unmatched: 6. The CDR3 here is CASSSGTGDGEQYF. The CDR3 DNA sequence: TGTGCCAGCAGTTCCGGGACAGGGGACGGCGAGCAGTACTTC.